This TCR beta chain was captured in a study of CD8 T cells in Susac syndrome. This CDR3 has 13 amino acids. The germline CDR1 and CDR2 sequences are KGHDR and SFDVKD. V lost 9 bases and J lost 4; bases outside the gene matches: 5. Random hexamers were used to reverse transcribe the RNA input (about 0.5 to 1 ug). Each CDR3 protein is one row after TCRdb ran MiXCR on the immunoSEQ multiplex PCR reads. The repertoire includes around 160,000 distinct CDR3 sequences, roughly 94% of them detected once, and about 0.089% sits in the top ten. Material for sequencing was CD4+ T cells from PBMCs. This clonotype originated in a human donor with multiple sclerosis. The V and J genes are TRBV24-1 and TRBJ1-2; 9 bases agree with TRBD1. CDR3 sequence: CATGTGKGYGYTF. In DNA form, the CDR3 reads TGTGCCACCGGGACAGGGAAAGGCTATGGCTACACCTTC.